This T cell receptor beta chain appears in the sequencing data of a study of cytomegalovirus exposure and HLA in healthy donors (dated by TCRdb to about 2017). Looking at the study overall: According to a later analysis, one platform produced both the 100 to 150 validation repertoires and the 700 or so repertoires of the first cohort. The study aimed to test whether signatures of past pathogen exposure could be identified by cataloging public T cell receptors. Along with the approximately 620-subject first cohort, a separate validation cohort of around 110 different subjects was used. To predict cytomegalovirus infection status, the study brought together high-throughput TCR immunosequencing, statistical association of individual TCRs with disease status, and machine learning.

Donors formed part of the validation cohort, which comprised fewer than 150 subjects and was distinct from the first cohort of over 500 subjects. This clone came up once. Its antigen target is currently unknown. No qualities accompany the bases; no much larger clone lies one base away. Reading from cysteine to phenylalanine, the CDR3 counts 15 amino acids. CDR3 DNA is the only sequence kept; it has 45 bases, read in frame from the first base. As encoded in the germline V gene, CDR1 is SGHTA while CDR2 is FQGNSA. V loses 0 bases, J loses 4 bases, and the germline ends lie 12 bases apart. Beyond this particular receptor, the publication reports: In the study, 150 to 200 TCR beta chains were listed as associated with cytomegalovirus. Most TCR sequences were seen in very few donors, while some public TCRs were found in many individuals. The classifier was reported to diagnose cytomegalovirus status with high specificity and sensitivity in both the original and validation cohorts. A few of the identified cytomegalovirus-associated TCR beta chains were confirmed in vitro to be specific for cytomegalovirus antigens. All 120 or so repertoires were used to score co-occurrence in the validation cohort in a later analysis, because that analysis had no HLA typing for the cohort. According to the authors, the approach could potentially be generalized to other disease states and immunological phenotypes. Of the cluster scores, roughly 95% were above 0 in a later analysis, which found that TCRs clustered in the first cohort also tended to co-occur in the 130 or so validation repertoires.

Receptor amplification or capture employed the immunoSEQ multiplex PCR assay. In the original analysis: A statistical classification framework was built for diagnosing cytomegalovirus status from the catalog of TCR beta chain sequences. TCRdb mirrors the immuneACCESS table, restricted to in-frame sequences. Some clones are absent from its copies; in checked studies, under half trace to an unresolved V gene, and the reason for the others is unknown. D and trimming were read from the DNA, whereas the V and J calls and clone size are those reported in that table. This sample comprises about 62,000 clones, approximately 95% of them detected only once. The top ten clones comprise about 7% of the sample.

The receptor chain draws on TRBV7-2 and TRBJ1-2, with the D gene call left open. This sequence was found in a woman aged 18-29 years in good health and CMV-seropositive. Sequenced sample: PBMCs. The sequence in DNA is TGTGCCAGCAGCTTAGCGAGGAATGAGATCTATGGCTACACCTTC. Its translation reads: CASSLARNEIYGYTF.